This T cell receptor beta chain came from a study of technical replicates of blood from several donors. The CDR3 contains 16 residues. With 0 bases removed from V and 2 bases from J, the gap between germline ends came to 11 bases. Germline V gene sequence: CDR1 GTSNPN, CDR2 SVGIG (reference sequence). TCRdb's copy holds only in-frame clones and misses some; the assay was immunoSEQ multiplex PCR. The profile covers some 82,000 clones, with roughly 97% appearing a single time and 0.15% to 0.2% taken by the ten largest. This clonotype was obtained from a human donor in good health. Sequencing was carried out using T cells isolated from PBMCs. The chain recombines TRBV30 with TRBJ2-6; the D is unclear. The CDR3 sequence: CAWSVVSSAGANVLTF. In DNA, the CDR3 is TGTGCCTGGAGTGTCGTATCTTCGGCTGGGGCCAACGTCCTGACTTTC.